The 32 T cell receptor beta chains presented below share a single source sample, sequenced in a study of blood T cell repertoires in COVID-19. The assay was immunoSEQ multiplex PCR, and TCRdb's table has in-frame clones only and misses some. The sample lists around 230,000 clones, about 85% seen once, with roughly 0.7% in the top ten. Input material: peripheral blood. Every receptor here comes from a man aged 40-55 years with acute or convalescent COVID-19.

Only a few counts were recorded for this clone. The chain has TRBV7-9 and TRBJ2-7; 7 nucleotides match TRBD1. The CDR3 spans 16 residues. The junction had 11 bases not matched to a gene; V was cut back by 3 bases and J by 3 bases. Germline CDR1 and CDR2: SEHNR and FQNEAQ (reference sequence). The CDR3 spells CASSFSRQGGYYEQYF. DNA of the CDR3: TGTGCCAGCAGCTTTTCTAGACAGGGCGGATACTACGAGCAGTACTTC.

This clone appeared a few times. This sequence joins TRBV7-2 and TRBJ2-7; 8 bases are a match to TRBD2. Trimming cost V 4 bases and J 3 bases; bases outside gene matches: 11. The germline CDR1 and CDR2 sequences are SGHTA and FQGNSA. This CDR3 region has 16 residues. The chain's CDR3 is CASSYRVSGGNYEQYF. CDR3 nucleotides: TGTGCCAGCAGCTACCGGGTTTCGGGAGGGAACTACGAGCAGTACTTC.

The chain's CDR3 is CASSSDRVNQPQHF. In DNA form, the CDR3 reads TGCGCCAGCAGCTCGGACAGGGTCAATCAGCCCCAGCATTTT. The chain joins TRBV4-1 to TRBJ1-5; 8 nucleotides match TRBD1. The germline gives CDR1 MGHRA, CDR2 YSYEKL. The CDR3 has 14 residues. The J segment lost 3 bases and the V segment lost 5 bases, leaving 3 bases of the junction unmatched.

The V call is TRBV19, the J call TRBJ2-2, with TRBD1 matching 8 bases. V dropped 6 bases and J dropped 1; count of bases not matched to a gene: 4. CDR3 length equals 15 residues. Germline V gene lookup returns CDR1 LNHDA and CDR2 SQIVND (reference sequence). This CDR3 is CASRGDRWNTGELFF. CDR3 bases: TGTGCCAGTAGGGGGGACAGGTGGAACACCGGGGAGCTGTTTTTT.

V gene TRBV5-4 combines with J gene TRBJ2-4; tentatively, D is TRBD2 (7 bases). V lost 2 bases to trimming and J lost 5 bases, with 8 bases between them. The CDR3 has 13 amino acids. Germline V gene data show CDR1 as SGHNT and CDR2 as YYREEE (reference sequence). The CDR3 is CASSLGGENIQYF. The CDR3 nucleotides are TGTGCCAGCAGCTTAGGGGGGGAAAACATTCAGTACTTC.

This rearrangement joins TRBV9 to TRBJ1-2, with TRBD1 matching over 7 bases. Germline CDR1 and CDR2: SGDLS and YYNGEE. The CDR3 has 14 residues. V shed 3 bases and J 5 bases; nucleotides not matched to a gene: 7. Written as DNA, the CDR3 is TGTGCCAGCAGCGCCCGACAGGGATTTTATGGCTACACCTTC. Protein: CASSARQGFYGYTF.

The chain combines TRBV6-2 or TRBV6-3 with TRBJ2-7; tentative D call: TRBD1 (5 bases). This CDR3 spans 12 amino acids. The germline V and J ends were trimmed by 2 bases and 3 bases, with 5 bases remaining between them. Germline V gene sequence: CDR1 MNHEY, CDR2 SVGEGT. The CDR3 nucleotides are TGTGCCAGCAGTTACAGGGGCTACGAGCAGTACTTC. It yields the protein CASSYRGYEQYF.

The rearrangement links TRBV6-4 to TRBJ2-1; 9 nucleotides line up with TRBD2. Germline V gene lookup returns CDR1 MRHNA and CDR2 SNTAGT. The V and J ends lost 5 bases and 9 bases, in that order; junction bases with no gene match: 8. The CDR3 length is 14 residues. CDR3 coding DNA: TGTGCCAGCAGTTTGGCGGGAGGGTGGGGTGAGCAGTTCTTC. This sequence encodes CASSLAGGWGEQFF.

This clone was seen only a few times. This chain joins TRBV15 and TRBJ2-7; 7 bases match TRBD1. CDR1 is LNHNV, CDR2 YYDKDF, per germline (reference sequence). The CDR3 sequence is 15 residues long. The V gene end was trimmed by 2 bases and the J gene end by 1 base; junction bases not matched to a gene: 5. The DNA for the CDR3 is TGTGCCACCAGCAGACCCGGGACAGAGTCCTACGAGCAGTACTTC. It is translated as CATSRPGTESYEQYF.

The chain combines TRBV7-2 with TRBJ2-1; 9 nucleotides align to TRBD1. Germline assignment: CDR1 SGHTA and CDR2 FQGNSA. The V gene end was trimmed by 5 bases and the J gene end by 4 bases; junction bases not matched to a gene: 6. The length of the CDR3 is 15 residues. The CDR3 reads CASSGDRGAYNEQFF. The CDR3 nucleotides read TGTGCCAGCAGCGGCGACAGGGGGGCTTACAATGAGCAGTTCTTC.

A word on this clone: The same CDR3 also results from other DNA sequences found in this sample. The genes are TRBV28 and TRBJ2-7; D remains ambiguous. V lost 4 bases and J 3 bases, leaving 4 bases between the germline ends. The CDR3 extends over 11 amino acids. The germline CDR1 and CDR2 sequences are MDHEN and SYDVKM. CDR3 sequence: CASSSYYEQYF. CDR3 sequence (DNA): TGTGCCAGCAGTTCCTACTACGAGCAGTACTTC.

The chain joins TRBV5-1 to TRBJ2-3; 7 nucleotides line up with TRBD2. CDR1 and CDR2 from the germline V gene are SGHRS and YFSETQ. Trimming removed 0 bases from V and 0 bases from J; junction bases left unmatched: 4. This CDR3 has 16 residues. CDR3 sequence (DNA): TGCGCCAGCAGCTTGGTGTCTAGCGGAAGCACAGATACGCAGTATTTT. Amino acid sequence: CASSLVSSGSTDTQYF.

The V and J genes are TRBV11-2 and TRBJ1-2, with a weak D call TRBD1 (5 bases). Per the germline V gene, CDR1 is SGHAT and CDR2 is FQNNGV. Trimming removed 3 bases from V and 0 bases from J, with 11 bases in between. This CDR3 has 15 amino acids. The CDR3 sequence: CASSFQDNSNYGYTF. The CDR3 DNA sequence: TGTGCCAGCAGCTTCCAGGACAATTCTAACTATGGCTACACCTTC.

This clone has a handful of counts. The CDR3 coding sequence is TGTGCCAGCAGTTTAATTGGGAGCTATGGCTACACCTTC. Protein product: CASSLIGSYGYTF. The V and J genes are TRBV27 and TRBJ1-2; D call uncertain. This CDR3 spans 13 amino acids. V lost 2 bases and J 4 bases, leaving 8 bases between the germline ends. CDR1 is MNHEY and CDR2 is SMNVEV in the germline V gene (reference sequence).

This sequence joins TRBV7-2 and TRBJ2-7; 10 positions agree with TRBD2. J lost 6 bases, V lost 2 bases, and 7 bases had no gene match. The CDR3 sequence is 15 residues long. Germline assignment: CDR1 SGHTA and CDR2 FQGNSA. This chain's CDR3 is CASSLSGASGSEQYF. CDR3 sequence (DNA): TGTGCCAGCAGCTTATCGGGGGCTAGCGGGAGCGAGCAGTACTTC.

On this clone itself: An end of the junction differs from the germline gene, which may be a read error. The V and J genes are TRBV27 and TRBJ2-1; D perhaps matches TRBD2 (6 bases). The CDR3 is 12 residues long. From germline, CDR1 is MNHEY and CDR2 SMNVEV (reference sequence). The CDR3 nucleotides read TGTGCCAGCAGCCCGGACTACCATGAGCAGTTCTTC. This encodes CASSPDYHEQFF.

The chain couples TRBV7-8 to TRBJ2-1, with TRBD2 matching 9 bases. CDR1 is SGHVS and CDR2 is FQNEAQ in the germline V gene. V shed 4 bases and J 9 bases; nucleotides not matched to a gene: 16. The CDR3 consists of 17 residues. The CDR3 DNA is TGTGCCAGCAGCTCTCCCCTCACTGGCGGGGGGGCCTTTGAGCAGTTCTTC. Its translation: CASSSPLTGGGAFEQFF. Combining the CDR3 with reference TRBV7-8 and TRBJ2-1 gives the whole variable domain GAGVSQSPRYKVAKRGQDVALRCDPISGHVSLFWYQQALGQGPEFLTYFQNEAQLDKSGLPSDRFFAERPEGSVSTLKIQRTQQEDSAVYLCASSSPLTGGGAFEQFFGPGTRLTVL.

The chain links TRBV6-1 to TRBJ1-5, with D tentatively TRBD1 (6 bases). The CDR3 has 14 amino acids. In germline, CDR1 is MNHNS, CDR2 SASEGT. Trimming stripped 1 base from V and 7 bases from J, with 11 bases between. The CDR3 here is CASSEEEGVQPQHF. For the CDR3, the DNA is TGTGCCAGCAGTGAAGAAGAGGGGGTGCAGCCCCAGCATTTT.

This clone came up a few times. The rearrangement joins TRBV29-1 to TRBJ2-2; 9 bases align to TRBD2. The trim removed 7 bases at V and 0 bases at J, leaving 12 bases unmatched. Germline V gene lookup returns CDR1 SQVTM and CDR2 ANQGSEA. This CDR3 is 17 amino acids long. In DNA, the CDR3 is TGCAGCGCCCGGACTAGCGTAGTGTTCGCGAACACCGGGGAGCTGTTTTTT. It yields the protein CSARTSVVFANTGELFF.

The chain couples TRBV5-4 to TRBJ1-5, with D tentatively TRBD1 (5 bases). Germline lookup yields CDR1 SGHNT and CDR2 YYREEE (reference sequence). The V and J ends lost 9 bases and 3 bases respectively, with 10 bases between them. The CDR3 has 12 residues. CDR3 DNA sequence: TGTGCCACCCGACAGACCAATCAGCCCCAGCATTTT. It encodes CATRQTNQPQHF.

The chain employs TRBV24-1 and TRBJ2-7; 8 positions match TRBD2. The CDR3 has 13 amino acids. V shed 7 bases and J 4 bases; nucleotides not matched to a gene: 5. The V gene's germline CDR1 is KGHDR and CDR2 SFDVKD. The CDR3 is CATSQASGYEQYF. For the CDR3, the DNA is TGTGCCACCAGCCAGGCTAGCGGGTACGAGCAGTACTTC.

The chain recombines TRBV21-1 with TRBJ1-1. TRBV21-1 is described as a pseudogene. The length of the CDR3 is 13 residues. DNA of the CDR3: TGTGCCAGCCTAAAAGTGGTGAACACTGAAGCTTTCTTT. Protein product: CASLKVVNTEAFF.

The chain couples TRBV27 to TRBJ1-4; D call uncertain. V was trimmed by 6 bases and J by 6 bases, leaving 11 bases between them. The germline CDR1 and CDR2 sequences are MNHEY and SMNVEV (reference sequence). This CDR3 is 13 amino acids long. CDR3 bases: TGTGCCAGCAGCCGAGAGAGGTATGAAAAACTGTTTTTT. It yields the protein CASSRERYEKLFF.

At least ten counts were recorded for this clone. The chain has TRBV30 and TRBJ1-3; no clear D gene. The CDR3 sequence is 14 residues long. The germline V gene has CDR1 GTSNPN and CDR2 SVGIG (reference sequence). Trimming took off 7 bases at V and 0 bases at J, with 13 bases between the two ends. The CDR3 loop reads CASTTESSGNTIYF. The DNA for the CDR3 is TGTGCCTCCACGACTGAGAGCTCTGGAAACACCATATATTTT.

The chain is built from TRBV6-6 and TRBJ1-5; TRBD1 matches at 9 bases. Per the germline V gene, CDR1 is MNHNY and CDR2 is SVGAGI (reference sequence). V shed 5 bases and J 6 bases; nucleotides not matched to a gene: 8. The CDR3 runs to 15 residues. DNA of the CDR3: TGTGCCAGCAGTCAGGGACAGGGAGAAGGTCAGCCCCAGCATTTT. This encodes CASSQGQGEGQPQHF.

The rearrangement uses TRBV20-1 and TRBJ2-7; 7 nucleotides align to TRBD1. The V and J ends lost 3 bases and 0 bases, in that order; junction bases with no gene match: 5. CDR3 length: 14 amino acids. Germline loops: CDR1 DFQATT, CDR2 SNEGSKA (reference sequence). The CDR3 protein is CSASSSGGSYEQYF. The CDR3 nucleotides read TGCAGTGCTAGTAGTTCAGGGGGCTCCTACGAGCAGTACTTC.

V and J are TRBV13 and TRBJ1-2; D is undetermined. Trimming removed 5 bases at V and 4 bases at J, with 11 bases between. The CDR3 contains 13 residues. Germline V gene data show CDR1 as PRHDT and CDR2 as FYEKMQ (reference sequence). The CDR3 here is CASSQSGSYGYTF. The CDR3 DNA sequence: TGTGCCAGCAGCCAGAGCGGTAGCTATGGCTACACCTTC.

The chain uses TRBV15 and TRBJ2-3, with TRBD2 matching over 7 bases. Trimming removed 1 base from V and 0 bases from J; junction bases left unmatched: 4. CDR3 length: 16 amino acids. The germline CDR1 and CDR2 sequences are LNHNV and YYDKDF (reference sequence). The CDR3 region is CATSRGSGPSTDTQYF. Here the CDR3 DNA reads TGTGCCACCAGCAGAGGTAGCGGGCCAAGCACAGATACGCAGTATTTT.

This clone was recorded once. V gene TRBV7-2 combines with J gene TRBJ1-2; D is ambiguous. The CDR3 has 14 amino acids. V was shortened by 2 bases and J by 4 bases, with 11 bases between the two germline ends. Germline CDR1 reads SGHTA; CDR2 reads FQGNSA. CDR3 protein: CASSLRGVAYGYTF. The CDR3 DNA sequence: TGTGCCAGCAGCTTACGCGGGGTTGCCTATGGCTACACCTTC.

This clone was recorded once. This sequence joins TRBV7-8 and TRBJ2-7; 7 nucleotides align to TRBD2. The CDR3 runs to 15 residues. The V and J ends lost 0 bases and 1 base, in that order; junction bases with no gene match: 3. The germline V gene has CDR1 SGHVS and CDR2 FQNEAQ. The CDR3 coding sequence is TGTGCCAGCAGCTTAGCGGGAGGGAAGTCCTACGAGCAGTACTTC. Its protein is CASSLAGGKSYEQYF.

The CDR3 sequence: CAWTPSPSGKNEQFF. In nucleotides, the CDR3 is TGTGCCTGGACCCCCTCGCCTAGCGGGAAGAATGAGCAGTTCTTC. The chain employs TRBV30 and TRBJ2-1; 9 bases are shared with TRBD2. V lost 4 bases and J lost 7; bases outside the gene matches: 11. The germline V gene has CDR1 GTSNPN and CDR2 SVGIG (reference sequence). There are 15 residues in the CDR3.

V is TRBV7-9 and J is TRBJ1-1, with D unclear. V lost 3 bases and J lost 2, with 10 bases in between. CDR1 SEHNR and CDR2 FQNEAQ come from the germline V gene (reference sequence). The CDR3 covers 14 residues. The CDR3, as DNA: TGTGCCAGCAGCTTGTCCGGGGTTAACACTGAAGCTTTCTTT. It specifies CASSLSGVNTEAFF.